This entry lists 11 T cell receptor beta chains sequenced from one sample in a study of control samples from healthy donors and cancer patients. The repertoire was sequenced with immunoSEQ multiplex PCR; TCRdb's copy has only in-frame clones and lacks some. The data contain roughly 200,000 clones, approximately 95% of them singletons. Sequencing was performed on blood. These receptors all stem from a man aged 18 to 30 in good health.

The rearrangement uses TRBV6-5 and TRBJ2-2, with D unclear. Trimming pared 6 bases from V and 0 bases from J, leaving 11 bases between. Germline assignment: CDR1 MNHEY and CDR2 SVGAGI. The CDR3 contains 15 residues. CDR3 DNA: TGTGCCAGCAGAAGAGTCCGAACGAACACCGGGGAGCTGTTTTTT. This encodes CASRRVRTNTGELFF.

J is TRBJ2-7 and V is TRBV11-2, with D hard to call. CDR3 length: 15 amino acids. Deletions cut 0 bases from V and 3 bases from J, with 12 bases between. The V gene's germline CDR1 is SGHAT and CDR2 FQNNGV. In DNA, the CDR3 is TGTGCCAGCAGCTTAGATAGGGCAGTTTTCTACGAGCAGTACTTC. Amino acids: CASSLDRAVFYEQYF.

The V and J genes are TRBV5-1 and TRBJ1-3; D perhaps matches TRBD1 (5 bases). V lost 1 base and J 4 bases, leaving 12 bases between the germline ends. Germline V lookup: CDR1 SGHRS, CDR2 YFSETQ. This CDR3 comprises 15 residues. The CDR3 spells CASSLQGFVGNTIYF. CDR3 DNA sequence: TGCGCCAGCAGCTTGCAGGGATTCGTAGGAAACACCATATATTTT.

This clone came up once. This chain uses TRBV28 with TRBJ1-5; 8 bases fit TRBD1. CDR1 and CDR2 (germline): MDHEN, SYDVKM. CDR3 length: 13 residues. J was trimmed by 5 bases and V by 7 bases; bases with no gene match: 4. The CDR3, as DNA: TGTGCCAGCAAATTGACAGGGGATCAGCCCCAGCATTTT. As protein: CASKLTGDQPQHF.

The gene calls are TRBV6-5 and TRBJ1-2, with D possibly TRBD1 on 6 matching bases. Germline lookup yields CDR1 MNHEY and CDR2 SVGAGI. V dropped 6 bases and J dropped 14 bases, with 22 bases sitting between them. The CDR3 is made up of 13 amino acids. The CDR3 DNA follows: TGTGCCAGCAGCACGGGGGGGGCTACGGCTAGAACCTTC. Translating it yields CASSTGGATARTF.

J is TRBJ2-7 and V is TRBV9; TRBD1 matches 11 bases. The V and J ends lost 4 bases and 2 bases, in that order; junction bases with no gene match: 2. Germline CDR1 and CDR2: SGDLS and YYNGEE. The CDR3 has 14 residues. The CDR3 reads CASSLGQGAYEQYF. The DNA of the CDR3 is TGTGCCAGCAGCCTGGGACAGGGGGCCTACGAGCAGTACTTC.

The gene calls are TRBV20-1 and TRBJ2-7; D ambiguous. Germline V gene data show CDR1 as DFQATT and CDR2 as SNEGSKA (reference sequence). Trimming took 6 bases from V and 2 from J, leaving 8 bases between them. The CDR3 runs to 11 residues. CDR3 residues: CSARPAYEQYF. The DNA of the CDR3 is TGCAGTGCCAGACCGGCCTACGAGCAGTACTTC.

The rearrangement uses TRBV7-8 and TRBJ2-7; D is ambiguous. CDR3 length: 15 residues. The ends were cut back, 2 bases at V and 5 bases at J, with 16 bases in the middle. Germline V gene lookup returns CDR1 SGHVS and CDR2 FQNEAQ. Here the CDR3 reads CASSLWARLNDEQYF. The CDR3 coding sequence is TGTGCCAGCAGCTTATGGGCCAGACTGAATGACGAGCAGTACTTC.

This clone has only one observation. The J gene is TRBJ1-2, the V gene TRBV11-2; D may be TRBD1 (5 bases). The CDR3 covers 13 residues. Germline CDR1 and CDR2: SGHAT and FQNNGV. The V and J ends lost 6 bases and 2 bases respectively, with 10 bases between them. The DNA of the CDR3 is TGTGCCAGCAGTCCGGACAAGAACTATGGCTACACCTTC. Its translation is CASSPDKNYGYTF. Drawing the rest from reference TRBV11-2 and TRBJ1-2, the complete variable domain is EAGVAQSPRYKIIEKRQSVAFWCNPISGHATLYWYQQILGQGPKLLIQFQNNGVVDDSQLPKDRFSAERLKGVDSTLKIQPAKLEDSAVYLCASSPDKNYGYTFGSGTRLTVV.

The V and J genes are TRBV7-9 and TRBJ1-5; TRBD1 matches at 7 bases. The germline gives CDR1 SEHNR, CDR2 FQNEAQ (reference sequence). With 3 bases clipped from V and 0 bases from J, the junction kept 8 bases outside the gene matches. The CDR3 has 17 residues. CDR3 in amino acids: CASSFFGGQNSNQPQHF. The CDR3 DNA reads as TGTGCCAGCAGCTTTTTTGGGGGACAGAATAGCAATCAGCCCCAGCATTTT.

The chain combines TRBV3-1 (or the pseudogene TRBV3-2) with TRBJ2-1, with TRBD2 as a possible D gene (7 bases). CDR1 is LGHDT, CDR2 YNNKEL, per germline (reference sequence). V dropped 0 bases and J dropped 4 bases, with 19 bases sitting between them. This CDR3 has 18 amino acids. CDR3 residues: CASSQEPGRGALYNEQFF. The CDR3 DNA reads TGTGCCAGCAGCCAAGAGCCAGGGAGGGGGGCCTTATACAATGAGCAGTTCTTC.